Following are 19 T cell receptor beta chains from one sample sequenced in a study of cytomegalovirus exposure and HLA in healthy donors. PCR was performed using 60 Vbeta and 13 Jbeta primers. Profiled with immunoSEQ multiplex PCR; TCRdb holds only in-frame clones, not every one. The sample lists more than 90,000 clones, 65% to 80% occurring once. The sequenced material came from PBMCs. Receptors originate from a man aged 50-59 years in good health and CMV-seronegative.

This clone occurred once. The V and J genes are TRBV29-1 and TRBJ2-2, with D hard to call. V lost 7 bases and J lost 3, with 15 bases in between. The germline V gene has CDR1 SQVTM and CDR2 ANQGSEA. This CDR3 is built from 14 residues. CDR3 residues: CSAVSSMDTGELFF. The CDR3 DNA reads as TGCAGCGCGGTAAGTAGTATGGACACCGGGGAGCTGTTTTTT.

The chain links TRBV7-9 to TRBJ1-3; D perhaps matches TRBD1 (6 bases). With 6 bases removed from V and 0 bases from J, the gap between germline ends came to 12 bases. Germline loops: CDR1 SEHNR, CDR2 FQNEAQ (reference sequence). This CDR3 comprises 15 residues. The DNA of the CDR3 is TGTGCCAGCAGTCTGGGAGGGGGCTCTGGAAACACCATATATTTT. This gives the protein CASSLGGGSGNTIYF.

V usage is TRBV19 and J usage is TRBJ1-1, with no clear D. The CDR3 runs 13 residues. Germline V gene data show CDR1 as LNHDA and CDR2 as SQIVND (reference sequence). Trimming stripped 7 bases from V and 3 bases from J, with 12 bases between. Here the CDR3 reads CASINPGYTEAFF. DNA of the CDR3: TGTGCCAGTATCAACCCCGGTTACACTGAAGCTTTCTTT. The variable domain in full, completed from reference TRBV19 and TRBJ1-1, reads DGGITQSPKYLFRKEGQNVTLSCEQNLNHDAMYWYRQDPGQGLRLIYYSQIVNDFQKGDIAEGYSVSREKKESFPLTVTSAQKNPTAFYLCASINPGYTEAFFGQGTRLTVV.

The chain combines TRBV5-4 with TRBJ2-7; no firm D call. The CDR3 is made up of 13 amino acids. Trimming shortened V by 4 bases and J by 4 bases, and 12 bases separated the two germline ends. Germline V gene data show CDR1 as SGHNT and CDR2 as YYREEE (reference sequence). The CDR3 here is CASSHPTTYEQYF. CDR3 nucleotide sequence: TGTGCCAGCAGCCACCCCACGACTTACGAGCAGTACTTC.

This sequence joins TRBV6-6 and TRBJ2-2; TRBD2 is a possible D gene (5 bases). Germline V gene lookup returns CDR1 MNHNY and CDR2 SVGAGI (reference sequence). V lost 5 bases, J lost 3 bases, and 16 bases lay in between. This CDR3 is built from 16 residues. In DNA, the CDR3 is TGTGCCAGCAGTCCCGCAACTAGTTTGGACACCGGGGAGCTGTTTTTT. Encoded protein: CASSPATSLDTGELFF.

CDR3 protein: CASSDGTGGWANTEAFF. The CDR3 DNA is TGTGCCAGCAGTGACGGGACAGGGGGTTGGGCGAACACTGAAGCTTTCTTT. The rearrangement joins TRBV25-1 to TRBJ1-1, with TRBD1 matching 11 bases. V was pared by 3 bases and J by 1 base, with 7 bases of the junction left unmatched. The CDR3 spans 17 residues. Germline loops: CDR1 MGHDK, CDR2 SYGVNS.

This clone occurred a few times. CDR3 coding DNA: TGTGCCAGCTCACCCCGGGAGGGGTCAGCTTACTACGAGCAGTACTTC. This gives the protein CASSPREGSAYYEQYF. The chain recombines TRBV18 with TRBJ2-7; the match to TRBD2 covers 8 bases. V dropped 3 bases and J dropped 3; count of bases not matched to a gene: 10. CDR1 KGHSH and CDR2 LQKENI come from the germline V gene. The CDR3 totals 16 residues.

This clone was picked up a small number of times. The chain combines TRBV18 with TRBJ2-5; D gene uncertain. Per the germline V gene, CDR1 is KGHSH and CDR2 is LQKENI. This CDR3 is built from 12 residues. Trimming pared 6 bases from V and 4 bases from J, leaving 9 bases between. CDR3 amino acids: CASSPSGETQYF. CDR3 in DNA: TGTGCCAGCTCCCCCTCGGGAGAGACCCAGTACTTC. Based on the CDR3 plus reference TRBV18 and TRBJ2-5, the full variable domain is NAGVMQNPRHLVRRRGQEARLRCSPMKGHSHVYWYRQLPEEGLKFMVYLQKENIIDESGMPKERFSAEFPKEGPSILRIQQVVRGDSAAYFCASSPSGETQYFGPGTRLLVL.

The chain links TRBV19 to TRBJ1-2; 7 nucleotides match TRBD1. V lost 5 bases and J lost 7; bases outside the gene matches: 4. CDR1 and CDR2 (germline): LNHDA, SQIVND (reference sequence). This CDR3 contains 12 residues. In DNA form, the CDR3 reads TGTGCCAGTAGTTCCGGGACAGCTGGCTACACCTTC. Residues: CASSSGTAGYTF.

V and J are TRBV5-1 and TRBJ2-7; 7 bases fit TRBD1. The CDR3 loop spans 15 amino acids. Losses at the gene ends were 1 base for V and 2 bases for J; bases not matched to a gene: 6. The germline CDR1 and CDR2 sequences are SGHRS and YFSETQ. CDR3 DNA: TGCGCCAGCAGCTTGTTGACAGGGCCAACCTACGAGCAGTACTTC. It codes for CASSLLTGPTYEQYF.

This rearrangement joins TRBV5-5 to TRBJ2-5, with 10 bases that match TRBD2. CDR3 length: 16 residues. CDR1 and CDR2 (germline): SGHKS, YYEKEE (reference sequence). V trimming: 0 bases; J trimming: 2 bases; junction bases outside the gene matches: 4. CDR3 sequence reads: CASSLVPSGGQETQYF. The DNA for the CDR3 is TGTGCCAGCAGCTTGGTGCCTAGCGGGGGTCAAGAGACCCAGTACTTC.

J is TRBJ2-2 and V is TRBV5-1; D ambiguous. This CDR3 has 14 amino acids. Trimming pared 0 bases from V and 6 bases from J, leaving 9 bases between. Per germline, CDR1 SGHRS and CDR2 YFSETQ. The CDR3 loop reads CASSLGHKAGELFF. CDR3 sequence (DNA): TGCGCCAGCAGCTTGGGACATAAAGCCGGGGAGCTGTTTTTT. The full variable domain, completed using reference TRBV5-1 and TRBJ2-2, is KAGVTQTPRYLIKTRGQQVTLSCSPISGHRSVSWYQQTPGQGLQFLFEYFSETQRNKGNFPGRFSGRQFSNSRSEMNVSTLELGDSALYLCASSLGHKAGELFFGEGSRLTVL.

In this sample, this clone turned up once. The chain has TRBV30 and TRBJ1-3; D is perhaps TRBD1 (5 bases). Trimming removed 7 bases at V and 0 bases at J, with 13 bases between. CDR1 and CDR2 from the germline V gene are GTSNPN and SVGIG (reference sequence). The CDR3 consists of 14 residues. This chain's CDR3 is CALARGRSGNTIYF. CDR3 nucleotide sequence: TGTGCCTTAGCGCGGGGCCGCTCTGGAAACACCATATATTTT.

This clone was seen just once. V usage is TRBV5-4 and J usage is TRBJ2-1; D remains ambiguous. This CDR3 comprises 15 residues. The ends were cut back, 2 bases at V and 6 bases at J, with 15 bases in the middle. Germline values: CDR1 SGHNT, CDR2 YYREEE (reference sequence). The CDR3 sequence: CASSFGDLSSNEQFF. The CDR3 bases are TGTGCCAGCAGCTTTGGAGACTTGTCTAGCAATGAGCAGTTCTTC.

The gene calls are TRBV11-2 and TRBJ1-6; 8 bases agree with TRBD1. In germline, CDR1 is SGHAT, CDR2 FQNNGV. Unmatched junction bases numbered 3, after V lost 4 bases and J lost 7 bases. The CDR3 is made up of 14 amino acids. CDR3: CASSSWDRNSPLHF. DNA for the CDR3: TGTGCCAGCAGCTCGTGGGACAGGAATTCACCCCTCCACTTT.

The rearrangement joins TRBV19 to TRBJ1-4; a possible D gene is TRBD1 (6 bases). CDR1 and CDR2 (germline): LNHDA, SQIVND (reference sequence). This CDR3 spans 14 amino acids. V shed 7 bases and J shed 7 bases, with 16 bases lying between them. The CDR3, as DNA: TGTGCCAGTACCCAAGCAGGGGCTGGTGAAAAACTGTTTTTT. Its protein is CASTQAGAGEKLFF. The entire variable domain, with the rest obtained from reference TRBV19 and TRBJ1-4, is as follows: DGGITQSPKYLFRKEGQNVTLSCEQNLNHDAMYWYRQDPGQGLRLIYYSQIVNDFQKGDIAEGYSVSREKKESFPLTVTSAQKNPTAFYLCASTQAGAGEKLFFGSGTQLSVL.

The rearrangement uses TRBV6-1 and TRBJ1-1; 7 nucleotides line up with TRBD1. This CDR3 has 15 amino acids. Trimming at V came to 3 bases and at J to 2 bases, leaving 6 bases not matched to a gene. Germline CDR1 MNHNS, CDR2 SASEGT. CDR3 sequence reads: CASSEADRFNTEAFF. In nucleotides, the CDR3 is TGTGCCAGCAGTGAGGCGGACAGGTTTAACACTGAAGCTTTCTTT.

The V gene is TRBV6-4, the J gene TRBJ2-1, with 8 bases identical to TRBD2. Losses at the gene ends were 4 bases for V and 6 bases for J; bases not matched to a gene: 8. This CDR3 has 15 residues. Germline V CDR1 and CDR2: MRHNA, SNTAGT. CDR3 region: CASSVIGGESNEQFF. The CDR3 nucleotides are TGTGCCAGCAGTGTTATCGGGGGGGAATCCAATGAGCAGTTCTTC.

V and J are TRBV5-8 and TRBJ1-4; 9 bases match TRBD1. Germline V gene data show CDR1 as SGHTS and CDR2 as YDEGEE. Trimming at V came to 6 bases and at J to 8 bases, leaving 11 bases not matched to a gene. The CDR3 is made up of 15 amino acids. CDR3 nucleotide sequence: TGTGCCAGCACCGGGACAGGGCGTCTTGCCGAAAAACTGTTTTTT. Its translation is CASTGTGRLAEKLFF.